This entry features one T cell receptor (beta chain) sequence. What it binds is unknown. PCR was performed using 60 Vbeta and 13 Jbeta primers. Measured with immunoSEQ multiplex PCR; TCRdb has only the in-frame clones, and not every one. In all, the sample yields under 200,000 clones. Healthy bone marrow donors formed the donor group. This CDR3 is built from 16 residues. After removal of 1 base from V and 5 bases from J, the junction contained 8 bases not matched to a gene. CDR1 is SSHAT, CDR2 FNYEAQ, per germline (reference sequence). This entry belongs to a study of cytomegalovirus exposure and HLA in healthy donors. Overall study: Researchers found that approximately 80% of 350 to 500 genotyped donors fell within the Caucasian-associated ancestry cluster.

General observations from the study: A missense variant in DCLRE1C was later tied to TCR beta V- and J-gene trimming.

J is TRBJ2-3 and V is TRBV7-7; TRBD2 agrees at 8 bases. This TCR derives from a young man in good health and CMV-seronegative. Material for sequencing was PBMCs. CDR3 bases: TGTGCCAGCAGCTTAGGTGGCGGGGGGCCTAAAGATACGCAGTATTTT. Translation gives CASSLGGGGPKDTQYF.